A single sample gave rise to the 28 T cell receptor beta chains below, sequenced in a study of cytomegalovirus exposure and HLA in healthy donors. The data were produced by immunoSEQ multiplex PCR, yet TCRdb's version contains in-frame clones alone and is incomplete. The table shows over 150,000 clones, with 80% to 90% occurring only once. Sequencing was done on a sample of PBMCs. The receptors stem from a woman aged 25-40 years in good health and CMV-seropositive.

The chain uses TRBV6-5 and TRBJ1-5; a weak D match, TRBD1 (6 bases). The length of the CDR3 is 15 residues. Trimming shortened V by 7 bases and J by 3 bases, and 16 bases separated the two germline ends. The germline CDR1 and CDR2 sequences are MNHEY and SVGAGI. CDR3 bases: TGTGCCAGCAAGTCGTTAAGACAGGACAATCAGCCCCAGCATTTT. Translation gives CASKSLRQDNQPQHF.

The chain links TRBV5-1 to TRBJ1-4; 7 bases fit TRBD1. This CDR3 region has 15 residues. Per the germline V gene, CDR1 is SGHRS and CDR2 is YFSETQ. With V trimmed by 1 base and J by 5 bases, 5 bases remained unmatched. The CDR3 DNA follows: TGCGCCAGCAGCTTGTCGGGACAGCCGAATGAAAAACTGTTTTTT. This encodes CASSLSGQPNEKLFF.

The V gene is TRBV5-1, the J gene TRBJ2-2; TRBD2 might be the D (5 bases). Germline-derived CDR1 and CDR2 are SGHRS and YFSETQ. There are 16 residues in the CDR3. Trimming pared 1 base from V and 0 bases from J, leaving 10 bases between. For the CDR3, the DNA is TGCGCCAGCAGCTTGATTCGGGGATCGAACACCGGGGAGCTGTTTTTT. Its protein product is CASSLIRGSNTGELFF.

The table lists this clone with a few counts. V gene TRBV19 combines with J gene TRBJ1-1; maybe TRBD1 (6 bases). Germline assignment: CDR1 LNHDA and CDR2 SQIVND (reference sequence). This CDR3 has 14 amino acids. Trimming stripped 7 bases from V and 6 bases from J, with 18 bases between. The CDR3 spells CASISRQGIAEAFF. The DNA of the CDR3 is TGTGCCAGTATTTCGCGGCAGGGGATCGCTGAAGCTTTCTTT.

The chain carries TRBV6-1 and TRBJ2-1, with no clear D. The CDR3 consists of 13 residues. Trimming took off 8 bases at V and 6 bases at J, with 14 bases between the two ends. Germline CDR1 reads MNHNS; CDR2 reads SASEGT. CDR3 residues: CASFIVSSNEQFF. CDR3 DNA: TGTGCCAGCTTTATTGTATCGTCCAATGAGCAGTTCTTC.

J is TRBJ2-5 and V is TRBV7-2; D possibly corresponds to TRBD2 (6 bases). The V gene's germline CDR1 is SGHTA and CDR2 FQGNSA. V lost 6 bases, J lost 0 bases, and 11 bases lay in between. The CDR3 spans 14 residues. CDR3 DNA: TGTGCCAGCAGACCCCGGGGGTACCAAGAGACCCAGTACTTC. Translating it yields CASRPRGYQETQYF.

This chain uses TRBV5-4 with TRBJ1-2; the match to TRBD1 covers 7 bases. Germline CDR1 and CDR2: SGHNT and YYREEE (reference sequence). The length of the CDR3 is 16 residues. J was trimmed by 5 bases and V by 4 bases; bases with no gene match: 14. Written as DNA, the CDR3 is TGTGCCAGCAGCGCCGACAGGGCTCGCGCTCGGTATGGCTACACCTTC. Protein: CASSADRARARYGYTF. Looking up the rest from reference TRBV5-4 and TRBJ1-2 gives the full variable domain: ETGVTQSPTHLIKTRGQQVTLRCSSQSGHNTVSWYQQALGQGPQFIFQYYREEENGRGNFPPRFSGLQFPNYSSELNVNALELDDSALYLCASSADRARARYGYTFGSGTRLTVV.

V and J are TRBV5-1 and TRBJ2-7; 9 bases align to TRBD1. This CDR3 spans 15 amino acids. V lost 3 bases, J lost 2 bases, and 6 bases stayed unmatched. CDR1 is SGHRS, CDR2 YFSETQ, per germline. As DNA, the CDR3 is TGCGCCAGCAGCTCCACAGGGGGCGGCCCCTACGAGCAGTACTTC. Protein sequence: CASSSTGGGPYEQYF.

The chain is built from TRBV4-2 and TRBJ1-2, with D perhaps TRBD1 (5 bases). Germline-derived CDR1 and CDR2 are LGHNA and YNFKEQ. Trimming removed 0 bases at V and 5 bases at J, with 13 bases between. This CDR3 region has 15 residues. CDR3 nucleotides: TGTGCCAGCAGCCAAGATTTAAAGGGGATATATGGCTACACCTTC. It codes for CASSQDLKGIYGYTF.

The chain joins TRBV2 to TRBJ2-5, with D unresolved. The CDR3 runs to 14 residues. Looked up from germline, CDR1 is SNHLY and CDR2 is FYNNEI. The V end lost 3 bases, the J end lost 2 bases, and 10 bases lay between the germline ends. The CDR3 DNA follows: TGTGCCAGCAGTGACTACAGCCCACAAGAGACCCAGTACTTC. This sequence encodes CASSDYSPQETQYF.

The rearrangement links TRBV11-2 to TRBJ1-5, with D possibly being TRBD1 (5 bases). CDR3 length: 16 amino acids. Germline CDR1 reads SGHAT; CDR2 reads FQNNGV. Trimming left V 5 bases short and J 4 bases short, with 18 bases between. In DNA, the CDR3 is TGTGCCAGCAGCCTCACCCACCAGGGCTATAATCAGCCCCAGCATTTT. Translation: CASSLTHQGYNQPQHF.

The gene calls are TRBV5-1 and TRBJ2-7; perhaps TRBD1 as D (6 bases). Trimming stripped 4 bases from V and 2 bases from J, with 16 bases between. The CDR3 loop spans 15 amino acids. Germline CDR1 SGHRS, CDR2 YFSETQ. The CDR3 region is CASSVGHQGTYEQYF. Written as DNA, the CDR3 is TGCGCCAGCAGCGTGGGACACCAGGGGACCTACGAGCAGTACTTC.

This sequence joins TRBV27 and TRBJ2-5; 10 nucleotides match TRBD1. Germline CDR1 and CDR2: MNHEY and SMNVEV (reference sequence). This CDR3 comprises 15 residues. Unmatched junction bases numbered 5, after V lost 6 bases and J lost 1 base. The CDR3 loop reads CASRARQGAQETQYF. The CDR3 DNA reads TGTGCCAGCAGGGCAAGACAGGGGGCCCAAGAGACCCAGTACTTC.

This chain connects TRBV30 to TRBJ2-3; D gene uncertain. Germline V CDR1 and CDR2: GTSNPN, SVGIG (reference sequence). This CDR3 is 13 amino acids long. V was trimmed by 2 bases and J by 3 bases, leaving 9 bases between them. The CDR3 coding sequence is TGTGCCTGGAGTAGCGTGAATACAGATACGCAGTATTTT. Translation: CAWSSVNTDTQYF.

This clone has just one count. The V call is TRBV7-2, the J call TRBJ1-3; D might be TRBD1 (5 bases). This CDR3 has 14 residues. V was pared by 3 bases and J by 0 bases, with 6 bases between. Germline V CDR1 and CDR2: SGHTA, FQGNSA. Here the CDR3 DNA reads TGTGCCAGCAGCTTGGGGCCCTCTGGAAACACCATATATTTT. Amino acid sequence: CASSLGPSGNTIYF.

V is TRBV13 and J is TRBJ2-1; 10 bases are a match to TRBD2. Germline CDR1 and CDR2: PRHDT and FYEKMQ (reference sequence). Losses at the gene ends were 0 bases for V and 4 bases for J; bases not matched to a gene: 3. This CDR3 region has 16 residues. CDR3 amino acids: CASSLGRTSGYNEQFF. CDR3 sequence (DNA): TGTGCCAGCAGCTTAGGAAGGACTAGCGGATACAATGAGCAGTTCTTC. The whole variable domain, remainder taken from reference TRBV13 and TRBJ2-1, is AAGVIQSPRHLIKEKRETATLKCYPIPRHDTVYWYQQGPGQDPQFLISFYEKMQSDKGSIPDRFSAQQFSDYHSELNMSSLELGDSALYFCASSLGRTSGYNEQFFGPGTRLTVL.

The chain employs TRBV10-3 and TRBJ2-1, with D perhaps matching TRBD2 (5 bases). This CDR3 comprises 13 residues. V was cut by 8 bases and J by 3 bases, with 11 bases left in between. Germline values: CDR1 ENHRY, CDR2 SYGVKD. The CDR3 loop is CAIRTGDYNEQFF. The CDR3 bases are TGTGCCATCCGCACCGGGGACTACAATGAGCAGTTCTTC.

This chain joins TRBV30 and TRBJ2-1; D may be TRBD2 (6 bases). The germline CDR1 and CDR2 sequences are GTSNPN and SVGIG (reference sequence). Trimming removed 4 bases at V and 4 bases at J, with 14 bases between. The CDR3 spans 14 residues. The CDR3: CAWTPRGTYNEQFF. The CDR3 DNA reads as TGTGCCTGGACCCCGCGGGGTACGTACAATGAGCAGTTCTTC.

This chain uses TRBV7-9 with TRBJ2-5; maybe TRBD1 (5 bases). Trimming shortened V by 2 bases and J by 2 bases, and 12 bases separated the two germline ends. The CDR3 loop spans 15 amino acids. The germline V gene encodes CDR1 SEHNR and CDR2 FQNEAQ (reference sequence). The CDR3 DNA follows: TGTGCCAGCAGCTTACCGTGGACAACACAAGAGACCCAGTACTTC. It specifies CASSLPWTTQETQYF.

This clone has a single count. The V and J genes are TRBV7-9 and TRBJ2-5; TRBD2 matches 7 bases. CDR1 and CDR2 from the germline V gene are SEHNR and FQNEAQ (reference sequence). V gave up 3 bases and J gave up 6 bases; unmatched junction bases: 10. This CDR3 spans 15 amino acids. DNA of the CDR3: TGTGCCAGCAGCTTGATACCGAGACTAGCTCAGACCCAGTACTTC. It specifies CASSLIPRLAQTQYF.

The V and J genes are TRBV7-2 and TRBJ1-4; TRBD1 matches at 11 bases. V lost 4 bases and J lost 13; bases outside the gene matches: 14. The CDR3 length is 16 residues. CDR1 is SGHTA, CDR2 FQGNSA, per germline. The CDR3 is CASSSFGTGGGLGLFF. In nucleotides, the CDR3 is TGTGCCAGCAGCTCTTTCGGGACAGGGGGTGGATTAGGACTGTTTTTT.

The count of this clone is one. The chain carries TRBV6-1 and TRBJ1-2; 7 nucleotides line up with TRBD1. After removal of 5 bases from V and 3 bases from J, the junction contained 9 bases not matched to a gene. Germline CDR1 and CDR2: MNHNS and SASEGT. The CDR3 is 15 residues long. In DNA form, the CDR3 reads TGTGCCAGCAGTTCCCCAGGGGGAAACTACTATGGCTACACCTTC. Residues: CASSSPGGNYYGYTF.

The rearrangement links TRBV5-1 to TRBJ2-7, with 10 bases identical to TRBD1. J gave up 6 bases and V 4 bases, and 10 bases lay outside the gene matches. Germline lookup yields CDR1 SGHRS and CDR2 YFSETQ. The CDR3 has 15 residues. The CDR3 coding sequence is TGCGCCAGCAGCCTAGGGACAGGGGACTTTCTCGAGCAGTACTTC. It is translated as CASSLGTGDFLEQYF. The full variable domain, in which reference TRBV5-1 and TRBJ2-7 provide the parts outside the CDR3, is KAGVTQTPRYLIKTRGQQVTLSCSPISGHRSVSWYQQTPGQGLQFLFEYFSETQRNKGNFPGRFSGRQFSNSRSEMNVSTLELGDSALYLCASSLGTGDFLEQYFGPGTRLTVT.

A few counts support this clone. The chain couples TRBV6-1 to TRBJ2-7; D unclear. Trimming cost V 8 bases and J 4 bases, with 9 bases left between them. This CDR3 contains 11 residues. CDR1 and CDR2 (germline): MNHNS, SASEGT. The CDR3 DNA reads as TGTGCCAGCGAAGCCAATTACGAGCAGTACTTC. It encodes CASEANYEQYF.

This clone has only a few counts. The chain combines TRBV19 with TRBJ2-1; D perhaps matches TRBD2 (6 bases). Trimming removed 4 bases at V and 4 bases at J, with 14 bases between. CDR3 length equals 15 residues. From germline, CDR1 is LNHDA and CDR2 SQIVND (reference sequence). The CDR3 region is CASSTARGLYNEQFF. Here the CDR3 DNA reads TGTGCCAGTAGTACCGCCCGGGGACTTTACAATGAGCAGTTCTTC.

The V gene is TRBV6-1, the J gene TRBJ2-7; the match to TRBD1 covers 9 bases. This CDR3 spans 14 amino acids. Germline trimming cut 6 bases from V and 2 bases from J; bases unmatched to any gene: 5. Looked up from germline, CDR1 is MNHNS and CDR2 is SASEGT. CDR3 residues: CASRVGTGPYEQYF. In DNA, the CDR3 is TGTGCCAGCAGAGTGGGGACAGGGCCCTACGAGCAGTACTTC.

Comments on this clone: At one end the junction does not follow the germline gene, possibly because of a read error. The J gene is TRBJ2-1, the V gene TRBV2, with 7 bases fitting TRBD2. From germline, CDR1 is SNHLY and CDR2 FYNNEI. The CDR3 has 13 residues. CDR3 sequence reads: CASRMGLPNEWIF. The CDR3, as DNA: TGTGCCAGCAGAATGGGACTACCTAATGAGTGGATCTTC.

This clone was found once. The rearrangement links TRBV7-2 to TRBJ2-5, with 8 bases fitting TRBD2. From germline, CDR1 is SGHTA and CDR2 FQGNSA. The trim removed 1 base at V and 5 bases at J, leaving 3 bases unmatched. The CDR3 totals 14 residues. The CDR3 loop reads CASSLGGGRETQYF. The CDR3 DNA sequence: TGTGCCAGCAGCTTAGGAGGCGGGAGGGAGACCCAGTACTTC.